Listed below are T cell receptor beta chains from one sample, sequenced in a study of blood T cell repertoires in COVID-19. The method was immunoSEQ multiplex PCR; TCRdb's version includes in-frame clones alone and lacks a portion of them. The sample consists of 75,000 to 100,000 clones, 87% of them appearing once. The sequenced material came from peripheral blood. The receptors derive from a human donor in a cohort sampled during active COVID-19. Both conserved end residues are part of each CDR3. A D gene is named only where the DNA matches it firmly. Clone size is shown for a subset of rows, as once, few, many or a class of expanded clone.

v_gene	len	abundance	j_gene	d_gene	CDR3aa	CDR3nt
TRBV19	15	-	TRBJ1-5	-	CASSPVLGGNQPQHF	TGTGCCAGTAGTCCAGTCTTAGGAGGAAATCAGCCCCAGCATTTT
TRBV30	18	few	TRBJ2-3	TRBD2	CAWRPGLGDTSSTDTQYF	TGTGCCTGGAGACCCGGACTAGGGGATACAAGTAGCACAGATACGCAGTATTTT
TRBV27	13	-	TRBJ2-5	-	CASSSRVGETQYF	TGTGCCAGCAGTTCCAGGGTGGGGGAGACCCAGTACTTC
TRBV15	14	once	TRBJ1-5	-	CATSSRVSGQPQHF	TGTGCCACCAGCTCCAGGGTGTCGGGTCAGCCCCAGCATTTT
TRBV5-5	14	-	TRBJ2-7	-	CASSLGPQSNEQYF	TGTGCCAGCAGCTTGGGGCCACAGTCCAACGAGCAGTACTTC
TRBV19	14	-	TRBJ1-5	-	CASSMDSLNQPQHF	TGTGCCAGTAGTATGGACAGCCTTAATCAGCCCCAGCATTTT
TRBV10-3	16	once	TRBJ2-4	TRBD2	CAISETELAGKNIQYF	TGTGCCATCAGTGAGACGGAACTAGCGGGGAAAAACATTCAGTACTTC
TRBV27	16	-	TRBJ2-2	TRBD2	CASSPLAGGHTGELFF	TGTGCCAGCAGTCCTCTAGCGGGGGGCCACACCGGGGAGCTGTTTTTT
TRBV9	16	-	TRBJ2-6	TRBD2	CASSVLTSAGANVLTF	TGTGCCAGCAGCGTCCTAACTAGCGCTGGGGCCAACGTCCTGACTTTC
TRBV7-9	14	once	TRBJ2-5	TRBD2	CASSTRTSGETQYF	TGTGCCAGCAGCACCCGGACTAGCGGAGAGACCCAGTACTTC
TRBV6-5	15	-	TRBJ2-7	-	CASGDKASSDYEQYF	TGTGCCAGCGGAGATAAGGCGTCTAGTGACTACGAGCAGTACTTC
TRBV19	14	-	TRBJ1-2	-	CASSMGGSGYGYTF	TGTGCCAGTAGTATGGGGGGTTCCGGCTATGGCTACACCTTC
TRBV9	15	-	TRBJ1-3	-	CASSERGIAGNTIYF	TGTGCCAGCAGCGAGCGGGGAATCGCTGGAAACACCATATATTTT
TRBV28	12	-	TRBJ1-2	-	CATLGTPYGYTF	TGTGCCACCCTAGGTACACCTTATGGCTACACCTTC
TRBV7-9	11	once	TRBJ2-1	-	CASSFVNEQFF	TGTGCCAGCAGCTTCGTGAATGAGCAGTTCTTC
TRBV3-1/TRBV3-2	18	-	TRBJ1-4	-	CASSSGRLGSATNEKLFF	TGTGCCAGCAGCTCAGGTAGACTGGGGAGTGCAACTAATGAAAAACTGTTTTTT
TRBV2	14	-	TRBJ1-1	TRBD1	CASRATGPYAEAFF	TGTGCCAGCAGAGCGACAGGGCCTTACGCTGAAGCTTTCTTT
TRBV10-2	16	-	TRBJ1-2	-	CASREAGARANYGYTF	TGCGCCAGCAGGGAGGCAGGGGCCCGAGCTAACTATGGCTACACCTTC
TRBV29-1	12	-	TRBJ1-1	-	CSVTRSNTEAFF	TGCAGCGTAACCAGGTCGAACACTGAAGCTTTCTTT
TRBV5-1	15	-	TRBJ2-1	-	CASSLGDRAGFEQFF	TGCGCCAGCAGCCTAGGAGACCGAGCAGGGTTTGAGCAGTTCTTC
TRBV5-1	15	-	TRBJ2-7	TRBD2	CASSMGLAGAIEQYF	TGCGCCAGCAGCATGGGACTAGCGGGAGCAATCGAGCAGTACTTC
TRBV7-2	17	-	TRBJ2-5	TRBD2	CASSLHPRLAGVETQYF	TGTGCCAGCAGCTTGCACCCCAGACTAGCGGGGGTAGAGACCCAGTACTTC
TRBV28	11	-	TRBJ2-1	TRBD2	CASSLREEQFF	TGTGCCAGCAGTTTGCGGGAGGAGCAGTTCTTC
TRBV18	16	-	TRBJ2-1	-	CASSPRQRLKGDEQFF	TGTGCCAGCTCACCACGGCAGCGGCTCAAGGGAGATGAGCAGTTCTTC
TRBV5-4	14	-	TRBJ1-5	-	CASSLGGLNQPQHF	TGTGCCAGCAGCTTGGGAGGACTCAATCAGCCCCAGCATTTT
TRBV19	15	-	TRBJ1-1	TRBD1	CASTVINRGPTEAFF	TGTGCCAGTACGGTTATTAACAGGGGACCCACTGAAGCTTTCTTT
TRBV15	13	many	TRBJ1-2	-	CATSSRGSFGYTF	TGTGCCACCAGCAGCAGGGGTTCGTTTGGCTACACCTTC
TRBV2	16	few	TRBJ2-3	TRBD2	CASSQGLAGGTDTQYF	TGTGCCAGCAGTCAAGGACTAGCGGGGGGGACAGATACGCAGTATTTT
TRBV19	15	-	TRBJ2-1	-	CASGPTAVTYNEQFF	TGTGCCAGTGGACCCACAGCGGTCACCTACAATGAGCAGTTCTTC
TRBV6-1	16	-	TRBJ1-6	-	CASSEDRDHYNSPLHF	TGTGCCAGCAGTGAAGACAGGGACCACTATAATTCACCCCTCCACTTT
TRBV5-1	14	-	TRBJ1-3	TRBD1	CASSVRDRGDTIYF	TGCGCCAGCAGCGTTCGGGACAGGGGGGACACCATATATTTT
TRBV11-2	17	-	TRBJ1-1	-	CASSLDRGGGMNTEAFF	TGTGCCAGCAGCTTAGATCGGGGAGGGGGGATGAACACTGAAGCTTTCTTT
TRBV18	13	-	TRBJ1-6	-	CASSPRPDSPLHF	TGTGCCAGCTCACCACGGCCCGATTCACCCCTCCACTTT
TRBV6-5	13	-	TRBJ1-1	-	CASSSLRNTEAFF	TGTGCCAGCAGTTCCCTAAGGAACACTGAAGCTTTCTTT
TRBV3-1/TRBV3-2	16	few	TRBJ2-5	TRBD2	CASSQLLTSGGETQYF	TGTGCCAGCAGCCAACTATTGACTAGCGGGGGGGAGACCCAGTACTTC
TRBV6-2/TRBV6-3	14	-	TRBJ2-7	TRBD1	CASSFPGQDYEQYF	TGTGCCAGCAGTTTCCCGGGACAGGACTACGAGCAGTACTTC
TRBV7-9	15	-	TRBJ2-2	-	CASSFSWSESGELFF	TGTGCCAGCAGCTTTAGTTGGAGCGAGTCCGGGGAGCTGTTTTTT
TRBV11-2	14	-	TRBJ2-3	-	CASSGQLGTDTQYF	TGTGCCAGCAGCGGACAGTTGGGCACAGATACGCAGTATTTT
TRBV7-9	14	-	TRBJ1-6	TRBD1	CASSPGQANSPLHF	TGTGCCAGCAGCCCGGGACAGGCTAATTCACCCCTCCACTTT
TRBV4-2	21	-	TRBJ1-2	-	CASSQEGGQGYTLRGPHGYTF	TGTGCCAGCAGCCAAGAAGGAGGCCAGGGGTATACCTTGAGGGGTCCCCATGGCTACACCTTC
TRBV10-3	15	-	TRBJ1-1	-	CAISERWTENTEAFF	TGTGCCATCAGTGAGAGATGGACAGAAAACACTGAAGCTTTCTTT
TRBV5-1	14	-	TRBJ2-1	-	CASSLQDRYNEQFF	TGCGCCAGCAGCTTGCAGGACAGATACAATGAGCAGTTCTTC
TRBV5-4	16	-	TRBJ2-5	TRBD2	CASSEGLAGGQETQYF	TGTGCCAGCAGCGAGGGACTAGCGGGGGGGCAAGAGACCCAGTACTTC
TRBV5-6	12	-	TRBJ2-7	TRBD1	CAAWTGAYEQYF	TGTGCCGCGTGGACAGGGGCCTACGAGCAGTACTTC
TRBV5-1	14	-	TRBJ2-5	TRBD1	CASGRTGGKETQYF	TGCGCCAGCGGTCGAACAGGGGGGAAAGAGACCCAGTACTTC
TRBV7-2	15	-	TRBJ1-5	-	CASSLEAQAGQPQHF	TGTGCCAGCAGCTTAGAGGCTCAGGCAGGTCAGCCCCAGCATTTT
TRBV25-1	13	-	TRBJ1-2	TRBD1	CASSGTGRYGYTF	TGTGCCAGCAGTGGGACAGGCCGCTATGGCTACACCTTC
TRBV11-2	13	-	TRBJ1-1	TRBD1	CASSDTGVTEAFF	TGTGCCAGCAGCGACACAGGGGTGACTGAAGCTTTCTTT
TRBV9	15	-	TRBJ2-1	TRBD1	CASSSGQASYNEQFF	TGTGCCAGCAGCTCGGGACAGGCCTCCTACAATGAGCAGTTCTTC
TRBV7-3	14	few	TRBJ2-2	TRBD2	CASRGTSPVGELFF	TGTGCCAGCAGAGGGACTAGCCCTGTCGGGGAGCTGTTTTTT
TRBV3-1/TRBV3-2	15	-	TRBJ1-3	-	CASSRTQGSGNTIYF	TGTGCCAGCAGCCGTACACAGGGTTCTGGAAACACCATATATTTT
TRBV7-3	13	once	TRBJ2-3	TRBD2	CASSKEREATQYF	TGTGCCAGCAGCAAGGAGCGGGAGGCTACGCAGTATTTT
TRBV7-2	12	-	TRBJ1-2	TRBD1	CASSYRGYGYTF	TGTGCCAGCAGCTACAGGGGATATGGCTACACCTTC